These 18 T cell receptor beta chains were sequenced from one sample in a study of CD8 T cells in ankylosing spondylitis. Their antigens remain unidentified. General study findings and limits: Within ankylosing spondylitis blood, a TCR beta motif made up of eight highly homologous variants appeared to be characteristic.

TCRdb processed the 5' RACE reads anew with MiXCR; each CDR3 protein has one entry. This sample has under 450,000 distinct CDR3 sequences, with roughly a sixth found just once. Sequencing was carried out using blood, either unsorted or a sorted T cell fraction (not recorded which). The receptors were gathered from a male donor with ankylosing spondylitis.

The chain has TRBV12-3 or TRBV12-4 and TRBJ2-1; TRBD2 aligns across 8 bases. The CDR3 loop spans 18 amino acids. V dropped 2 bases and J dropped 8; count of bases not matched to a gene: 17. The CDR3 sequence: CASSLSVALTSGGHEQFF. The CDR3 DNA reads TGTGCCAGCAGTTTATCGGTAGCGTTGACCAGCGGGGGACATGAGCAGTTCTTC.

This clonotype occurred a few times. V gene TRBV6-1 combines with J gene TRBJ2-3; TRBD1 is a possible D gene (6 bases). V lost 6 bases to trimming and J lost 5 bases, with 18 bases between them. CDR1 and CDR2 from the germline V gene are MNHNS and SASEGT. The CDR3 is made up of 15 amino acids. CDR3 in amino acids: CASSLNRASRDTQYF. The CDR3 nucleotides read TGTGCCAGCAGCCTCAACAGGGCTTCGAGAGATACGCAGTATTTT.

This clonotype was detected only a few times. CDR3 in DNA: TGTGCCAGCAGCTTGGGGGCGCGGCCTGAGGGCTACACCTTC. Translated: CASSLGARPEGYTF. The chain has TRBV5-4 and TRBJ1-2; D is uncertain. The CDR3 consists of 14 residues. The V and J ends lost 0 bases and 8 bases respectively, with 14 bases between them. Germline lookup yields CDR1 SGHNT and CDR2 YYREEE (reference sequence).

A few counts support this clonotype. The chain employs TRBV11-2 and TRBJ2-7, with D possibly matching TRBD2 (5 bases). The V end was cut by 6 bases, the J end by 11 bases, with 17 bases between. The CDR3 is 12 residues long. Germline V CDR1 and CDR2: SGHAT, FQNNGV. The CDR3 DNA reads TGTGCCAGCAGACCTCCCTCGGGATATGAGTACTTC. It encodes CASRPPSGYEYF.

The chain couples TRBV11-2 to TRBJ1-4; D not certain. Germline assignment: CDR1 SGHAT and CDR2 FQNNGV. V was shortened by 3 bases and J by 8 bases, with 10 bases between the two germline ends. The CDR3 length is 13 residues. The CDR3, as DNA: TGTGCCAGCAGCTTGATGAGAGGGGAAAAACTGTTTTTT. Translating gives CASSLMRGEKLFF.

This clonotype has a handful of counts. CDR3 amino acids: CASSLGDRVSTGELFF. The CDR3 DNA sequence: TGTGCCAGCAGCTTAGGGGACAGGGTTTCGACCGGGGAGCTGTTTTTT. The rearrangement joins TRBV11-1 to TRBJ2-2; 9 bases fit TRBD1. The V gene end was trimmed by 1 base and the J gene end by 5 bases; junction bases not matched to a gene: 5. The CDR3 loop spans 16 amino acids. Germline V CDR1 and CDR2: SGHAT, FQDESV (reference sequence).

A few counts support this clonotype. The chain carries TRBV5-1 and TRBJ1-2; D unclear. The CDR3 is 15 amino acids. CDR1 and CDR2 (germline): SGHRS, YFSETQ. Trimming shortened V by 0 bases and J by 4 bases, and 13 bases separated the two germline ends. CDR3 loop: CASSLVHGVGYGYTF. DNA of the CDR3: TGCGCCAGCAGCTTGGTGCACGGGGTGGGCTATGGCTACACCTTC. The full variable domain, with the rest looked up from reference TRBV5-1 and TRBJ1-2, is KAGVTQTPRYLIKTRGQQVTLSCSPISGHRSVSWYQQTPGQGLQFLFEYFSETQRNKGNFPGRFSGRQFSNSRSEMNVSTLELGDSALYLCASSLVHGVGYGYTFGSGTRLTVV.

Worth noting for this clonotype: Given a much more abundant clone one base away, this may be a read error. The V call is TRBV20-1, the J call TRBJ2-3; possible D gene TRBD1, 7 bases. V lost 8 bases and J lost 7, with 22 bases in between. The CDR3 length is 14 residues. Germline V gene lookup returns CDR1 DFQATT and CDR2 SNEGSKA (reference sequence). CDR3 sequence: CSPPRAGGSNTQYF. CDR3 nucleotides: TGCAGTCCTCCGAGGGCAGGGGGGTCCAATACGCAGTATTTT.

This clonotype was detected a few times. This chain joins TRBV7-2 and TRBJ1-4, with 7 bases matching TRBD1. This CDR3 region has 15 residues. V trimming: 1 base; J trimming: 4 bases; junction bases outside the gene matches: 3. CDR1 and CDR2 (germline): SGHTA, FQGNSA. CDR3 coding DNA: TGTGCCAGCAGCTTAGTACAGGGGATTAATGAAAAACTGTTTTTT. This translates into CASSLVQGINEKLFF.

This clonotype was detected a few times. This chain joins TRBV7-6 and TRBJ2-7, with 9 bases fitting TRBD1. Unmatched junction bases numbered 6, after V lost 0 bases and J lost 6 bases. This CDR3 is 15 amino acids long. The V gene's germline CDR1 is SGHVS and CDR2 FNYEAQ. The CDR3 protein is CASSLADRGSSEQYF. Written as DNA, the CDR3 is TGTGCCAGCAGCTTAGCGGACAGGGGTAGTAGCGAGCAGTACTTC. The full variable domain, rest sourced from reference TRBV7-6 and TRBJ2-7, is GAGVSQSPRYKVTKRGQDVALRCDPISGHVSLYWYRQALGQGPEFLTYFNYEAQQDKSGLPNDRFSAERPEGSISTLTIQRTEQRDSAMYRCASSLADRGSSEQYFGPGTRLTVT.

The sample holds one count of this clonotype. The rearrangement uses TRBV28 and TRBJ2-7; D is perhaps TRBD2 (6 bases). The CDR3 is 15 residues long. Trimming removed 5 bases from V and 4 bases from J, with 18 bases in between. CDR1 and CDR2 (germline): MDHEN, SYDVKM. CDR3 amino acids: CASSRKRPGRYEQYF. CDR3 nucleotides: TGTGCCAGCAGTCGGAAACGGCCAGGGAGGTACGAGCAGTACTTC.

This chain connects TRBV30 to TRBJ1-6, with a weak D call TRBD1 (5 bases). The V gene's germline CDR1 is GTSNPN and CDR2 SVGIG (reference sequence). Trimming removed 0 bases at V and 10 bases at J, with 10 bases between. This CDR3 spans 13 amino acids. CDR3 sequence reads: CAWSVTEGSPLHF. The CDR3 nucleotides read TGTGCCTGGAGTGTAACGGAGGGGTCACCCCTCCACTTT. Complete variable domain (other parts from reference TRBV30 and TRBJ1-6): SQTIHQWPATLVQPVGSPLSLECTVEGTSNPNLYWYRQAAGRGLQLLFYSVGIGQISSEVPQNLSASRPQDRQFILSSKKLLLSDSGFYLCAWSVTEGSPLHFGNGTRLTVT.

This clonotype was seen a few times. The chain is built from TRBV4-1 and TRBJ2-2; D ambiguous. CDR3 length equals 16 residues. CDR1 is MGHRA, CDR2 YSYEKL, per germline. V shed 6 bases and J shed 1 base, with 15 bases lying between them. As DNA, the CDR3 is TGCGCCAGCAGTCCAAGAAACCCAGGGAACACCGGGGAGCTGTTTTTT. This gives the protein CASSPRNPGNTGELFF.

This clonotype has a count of ten or more. This chain connects TRBV5-1 to TRBJ2-2; 9 bases fit TRBD1. The V and J ends lost 4 bases and 4 bases, in that order; junction bases with no gene match: 8. This CDR3 has 16 residues. Germline CDR1 is SGHRS and CDR2 is YFSETQ. The CDR3 sequence: CASSRGQGFGTGELFF. Here the CDR3 DNA reads TGCGCCAGCAGCCGCGGACAGGGGTTTGGCACCGGGGAGCTGTTTTTT.

The table lists this clonotype with a few counts. The chain recombines TRBV7-9 with TRBJ2-5; 7 bases match TRBD2. CDR3 size: 14 residues. In germline, CDR1 is SEHNR, CDR2 FQNEAQ (reference sequence). With V trimmed by 5 bases and J by 3 bases, 6 bases remained unmatched. CDR3 protein: CASSPHSGEETQYF. The CDR3 DNA is TGTGCCAGCAGCCCACACAGCGGGGAAGAGACCCAGTACTTC.

This clonotype was detected a few times. This sequence joins TRBV20-1 and TRBJ2-7; 7 bases are a match to TRBD1. This CDR3 region has 13 residues. Germline assignment: CDR1 DFQATT and CDR2 SNEGSKA (reference sequence). V lost 4 bases, J lost 3 bases, and 6 bases stayed unmatched. This CDR3 reads CSATGTEDYEQYF. CDR3 nucleotides: TGCAGTGCTACCGGGACAGAAGACTACGAGCAGTACTTC.

The chain links TRBV5-5 to TRBJ1-5, with TRBD1 identical over 7 bases. V gave up 4 bases and J gave up 4 bases; unmatched junction bases: 11. The CDR3 covers 16 residues. The germline CDR1 and CDR2 sequences are SGHKS and YYEKEE (reference sequence). CDR3 in DNA: TGTGCCAGCAGCCATGGGCTTTTGGGACAGAATCAGCCCCAGCATTTT. Residues: CASSHGLLGQNQPQHF.

The chain is built from TRBV2 and TRBJ1-5; 8 nucleotides agree with TRBD1. CDR1 is SNHLY and CDR2 is FYNNEI in the germline V gene. There are 15 residues in the CDR3. Unmatched junction bases numbered 15, after V lost 8 bases and J lost 9 bases. DNA of the CDR3: TGTGCCAGCGCAACCAGGGGGCAGGCGAATGGGCCCCAGCATTTT. Translation: CASATRGQANGPQHF.